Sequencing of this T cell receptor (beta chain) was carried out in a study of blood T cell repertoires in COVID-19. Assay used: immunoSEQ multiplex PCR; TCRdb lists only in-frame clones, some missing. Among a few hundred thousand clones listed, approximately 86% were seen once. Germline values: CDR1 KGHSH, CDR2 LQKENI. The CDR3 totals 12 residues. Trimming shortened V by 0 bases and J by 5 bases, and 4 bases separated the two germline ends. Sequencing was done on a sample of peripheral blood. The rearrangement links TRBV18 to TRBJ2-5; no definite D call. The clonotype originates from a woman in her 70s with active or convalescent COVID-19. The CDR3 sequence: CASSPPSETQYF. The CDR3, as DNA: TGTGCCAGCTCACCACCCTCGGAGACCCAGTACTTC.